These 25 T cell receptor beta chains were sequenced from one sample in a study of T cells in Graves' hyperthyroidism and ophthalmopathy. TCR beta CDR3 region amplification was performed from RNA transcripts. HTBI primers were used for first-round RT-PCR of the TCR CDR3. TCRdb reprocessed the multiplex PCR reads with MiXCR, giving one entry per CDR3 protein. The sample contains 400,000 to 500,000 distinct CDR3 sequences, roughly an eighth of which appear only once. Input material: blood. The receptors were gathered from a woman between 18 and 29 years old with Graves' hyperthyroidism.

This clonotype was detected ten times or more. The chain is built from TRBV3-1 and TRBJ2-2; either TRBD1 or TRBD2 may supply D (5 bases each). Germline CDR1 is LGHDT and CDR2 is YNNKEL (reference sequence). Deletions cut 0 bases from V and 0 bases from J, with 14 bases between. This CDR3 contains 18 residues. The CDR3 spells CASSQEGWDPTNTGELFF. In nucleotides, the CDR3 is TGTGCCAGCAGCCAAGAAGGGTGGGACCCCACGAACACCGGGGAGCTGTTTTTT.

This clonotype was counted ten times or more. The gene calls are TRBV4-2 and TRBJ2-5; 7 nucleotides agree with TRBD2. Germline values: CDR1 LGHNA, CDR2 YNFKEQ. The J segment lost 4 bases and the V segment lost 0 bases, leaving 5 bases of the junction unmatched. The CDR3 contains 15 residues. The CDR3 DNA sequence: TGTGCCAGCAGCCAAGAGGGGGGGGTTGGAGAGACCCAGTACTTC. Its protein is CASSQEGGVGETQYF.

This clonotype was counted many times. This chain links TRBV2 with TRBJ1-1; 8 positions match TRBD1. CDR3 size: 13 residues. Germline V lookup: CDR1 SNHLY, CDR2 FYNNEI. With 6 bases clipped from V and 5 bases from J, the junction kept 5 bases outside the gene matches. The CDR3 DNA reads as TGTGCCAGCAGGGGTCAGGGGGCTACTGAAGCTTTCTTT. It codes for CASRGQGATEAFF.

This clonotype was detected many times. The genes are TRBV20-1 and TRBJ1-1; 11 positions agree with TRBD1. Losses at the gene ends were 4 bases for V and 3 bases for J; bases not matched to a gene: 1. The CDR3 covers 13 residues. CDR1 is DFQATT and CDR2 is SNEGSKA in the germline V gene (reference sequence). CDR3 in amino acids: CSAKGQGDTEAFF. CDR3 sequence (DNA): TGCAGTGCTAAGGGACAGGGGGACACTGAAGCTTTCTTT.

The chain links TRBV20-1 to TRBJ1-5; the match to TRBD1 covers 7 bases. The CDR3 is 14 amino acids. Trimming at V came to 2 bases and at J to 4 bases, leaving 5 bases not matched to a gene. Germline lookup yields CDR1 DFQATT and CDR2 SNEGSKA (reference sequence). The CDR3 nucleotides are TGCAGTGCTAGAAAGGGACAGCCTAATCAGCCCCAGCATTTT. Protein: CSARKGQPNQPQHF.

This clonotype was picked up a small number of times. The genes are TRBV29-1 and TRBJ1-1; possible D gene TRBD1, 5 bases. V gave up 3 bases and J gave up 5 bases, with 10 bases separating them. The CDR3 has 12 residues. Per the germline V gene, CDR1 is SQVTM and CDR2 is ANQGSEA. CDR3 loop: CSVEIGGTEAFF. The CDR3 bases are TGCAGCGTTGAGATTGGGGGGACTGAAGCTTTCTTT.

As concerns this clonotype: A much more abundant neighbour one base away suggests this may be a read error. The V gene is TRBV11-3, the J gene TRBJ2-7; D remains ambiguous. Germline CDR1 is SGHNT and CDR2 is YENEEA. The CDR3 contains 16 residues. The CDR3 DNA is TGTGCCAGCAGCTTAGATCTGAACTATCCCTCCTACGAGCAGTCCTTC. Encoded protein: CASSLDLNYPSYEQSF.

This clonotype appeared a few times. The CDR3 DNA sequence: TGTGCCAGCAGCGTCGAGGCAGGAGGAAATTCACCCCTCCACTTT. It codes for CASSVEAGGNSPLHF. The chain uses TRBV9 and TRBJ1-6; D not resolved. This CDR3 comprises 15 residues. Germline V gives CDR1 SGDLS, CDR2 YYNGEE. V was trimmed by 2 bases and J by 7 bases, leaving 13 bases between them.

This clonotype has just a few counts. A junction boundary mismatches the germline segment, possibly from a read error. This chain joins TRBV2 and TRBJ2-1; TRBD1 agrees at 8 bases. In germline, CDR1 is SNHLY, CDR2 FYNNEI. There are 13 residues in the CDR3. Here the CDR3 reads CASKDRADNEQLF. The CDR3 DNA is TGTGCCAGCAAGGACAGGGCGGACAATGAGCAGCTCTTC.

The V call is TRBV19, the J call TRBJ2-7; 8 positions match TRBD2. The V and J ends lost 1 base and 3 bases, in that order; junction bases with no gene match: 5. CDR1 LNHDA and CDR2 SQIVND come from the germline V gene (reference sequence). The CDR3 has 15 residues. CDR3 protein: CASSIGPSGRYEQYF. The CDR3 DNA follows: TGTGCCAGTAGTATAGGGCCTAGCGGGCGCTACGAGCAGTACTTC.

In this sample, this clonotype turned up many times. This chain joins TRBV3-1 and TRBJ1-5; TRBD1 matches at 8 bases. The CDR3 has 15 residues. V lost 0 bases to trimming and J lost 9 bases; unmatched junction nucleotides: 7. Germline values: CDR1 LGHDT, CDR2 YNNKEL (reference sequence). The CDR3 nucleotides read TGTGCCAGCAGCCAAGAAATGGCAGGGGGCCTGCCCCAGCATTTT. This encodes CASSQEMAGGLPQHF. Using reference TRBV3-1 and TRBJ1-5 for the parts outside the CDR3, the full variable domain is DTAVSQTPKYLVTQMGNDKSIKCEQNLGHDTMYWYKQDSKKFLKIMFSYNNKELIINETVPNRFSPKSPDKAHLNLHINSLELGDSAVYFCASSQEMAGGLPQHFGDGTRLSIL.

This clonotype was detected many times. V and J are TRBV10-3 and TRBJ2-3, with a tentative D call TRBD1 (6 bases). The ends were cut back, 5 bases at V and 4 bases at J, with 16 bases in the middle. The CDR3 is 15 residues long. Germline V CDR1 and CDR2: ENHRY, SYGVKD. The CDR3 region is CAISTSQGGADTQYF. CDR3 nucleotides: TGTGCCATCAGTACCTCACAGGGTGGCGCAGATACGCAGTATTTT.

The J gene is TRBJ2-5, the V gene TRBV6-9; 7 bases agree with TRBD2. Germline trimming cut 3 bases from V and 5 bases from J; bases unmatched to any gene: 3. Germline V lookup: CDR1 MNHGY, CDR2 SVAAGI. The CDR3 totals 13 residues. The CDR3 bases are TGTGCCAGCAGTTACCGGCGGGAGGAGACCCAGTACTTC. This translates into CASSYRREETQYF.

The sample holds a few counts of this clonotype. A much larger clone lies one base from this, so it may be a read error. As the CDR3 is not closed by the conserved phenylalanine or tryptophan, this likely results from a read error. This CDR3 is CASSLELPNTEAFS. The CDR3 coding sequence is TGTGCCAGCAGTTTAGAGCTGCCGAACACTGAAGCTTTCTCT. The chain employs TRBV12-3 or TRBV12-4 and TRBJ1-1; D not certain. CDR3 length: 14 amino acids. V lost 1 base, J lost 1 base, and 7 bases lay in between.

This clonotype was recorded at least ten times. The chain has TRBV12-3 or TRBV12-4 and TRBJ1-1; weak D call: TRBD1 (6 bases). Trimming stripped 5 bases from V and 6 bases from J, with 7 bases between. The CDR3 is made up of 11 amino acids. The CDR3 loop reads CASSPGAEAFF. CDR3 DNA sequence: TGTGCCAGCAGTCCAGGGGCTGAAGCTTTCTTT.

This clonotype was seen at least ten times. The chain joins TRBV11-2 to TRBJ2-1, with 11 bases matching TRBD2. Germline CDR1 and CDR2: SGHAT and FQNNGV. Trimming cost V 5 bases and J 8 bases; bases outside gene matches: 11. The CDR3 consists of 16 residues. The CDR3 here is CASSQLTSGKVYEQFF. Written as DNA, the CDR3 is TGTGCCAGCAGCCAACTGACTAGCGGGAAGGTCTATGAGCAGTTCTTC.

CDR3 region: CASSRGGAGNTIYF. The CDR3 nucleotides read TGTGCCAGCTCCCGAGGGGGGGCTGGAAACACCATATATTTT. The chain has TRBV6-1 and TRBJ1-3, with a tentative D call TRBD1 (6 bases). The V gene's germline CDR1 is MNHNS and CDR2 SASEGT. V was pared by 8 bases and J by 2 bases, with 13 bases between. This CDR3 contains 14 residues.

This clonotype appeared a few times. The chain carries TRBV5-1 and TRBJ2-5; the match to TRBD1 covers 7 bases. Germline V gives CDR1 SGHRS, CDR2 YFSETQ. The CDR3 loop spans 14 amino acids. J gave up 4 bases and V 4 bases, and 7 bases lay outside the gene matches. CDR3 sequence (DNA): TGCGCCAGCAGCCCCGGGACAGCCAGAGAGACCCAGTACTTC. The encoded protein is CASSPGTARETQYF.

This clonotype turned up a few times. The rearrangement joins TRBV7-9 to TRBJ2-1; D remains unclear. Germline CDR1 SEHNR, CDR2 FQNEAQ (reference sequence). The CDR3 is 15 amino acids. V was cut by 1 base and J by 3 bases, with 10 bases left in between. This chain's CDR3 is CASSLGRSDYNEQFF. In nucleotides, the CDR3 is TGTGCCAGCAGCTTAGGTCGTTCGGACTACAATGAGCAGTTCTTC.

This clonotype was recorded many times. This chain uses TRBV12-5 with TRBJ2-3; D is unresolved. V lost 2 bases and J lost 2, with 2 bases in between. The germline CDR1 and CDR2 sequences are LGHNT and FRNRAP. CDR3 length: 12 amino acids. The CDR3: CASGLITDTQYF. The CDR3 bases are TGTGCTAGTGGTTTGATCACAGATACGCAGTATTTT. Looking up the rest from reference TRBV12-5 and TRBJ2-3 gives the full variable domain: DARVTQTPRHKVTEMGQEVTMRCQPILGHNTVFWYRQTMMQGLELLAYFRNRAPLDDSGMPKDRFSAEMPDATLATLKIQPSEPRDSAVYFCASGLITDTQYFGPGTRLTVL.

This clonotype was found many times. CDR3 nucleotide sequence: TGTGCCAGCAGCGTAGGGGCTAGCGGGAGTGGAGATACGCAGTATTTT. This sequence encodes CASSVGASGSGDTQYF. This chain connects TRBV9 to TRBJ2-3; 10 positions match TRBD2. This CDR3 contains 16 residues. Germline values: CDR1 SGDLS, CDR2 YYNGEE. The J segment lost 5 bases and the V segment lost 0 bases, leaving 6 bases of the junction unmatched.

This clonotype showed up many times. The J gene is TRBJ1-5, the V gene TRBV11-2; possible D gene TRBD1, 6 bases. Trimming stripped 5 bases from V and 5 bases from J, with 13 bases between. The CDR3 extends over 14 amino acids. Germline CDR1 SGHAT, CDR2 FQNNGV. CDR3 sequence reads: CASSPGAGDQPQHF. As DNA, the CDR3 is TGTGCCAGCAGCCCAGGGGCAGGTGATCAGCCCCAGCATTTT.

In its sample, this clonotype was seen many times. The gene calls are TRBV30 and TRBJ1-6; TRBD1 matches at 11 bases. Germline CDR1 and CDR2: GTSNPN and SVGIG (reference sequence). After removal of 4 bases from V and 9 bases from J, the junction contained 5 bases not matched to a gene. The CDR3 loop spans 14 amino acids. The CDR3 region is CAWKGQGGGSPLHF. The CDR3 nucleotides are TGTGCCTGGAAGGGACAGGGGGGAGGTTCACCCCTCCACTTT.

Of note for this clonotype: A much more abundant neighbour one base away suggests this may be a read error. J is TRBJ1-5 and V is TRBV25-1; D unclear. The better agreement between TRBJ2-3 and the DNA end casts doubt on the J call. CDR3 length equals 12 residues. The V gene's germline CDR1 is MGHDK and CDR2 SYGVNS. CDR3 sequence (DNA): TGTGCCAGCAGTGAATACAATCAGCCCCAGTATTTT. Translated: CASSEYNQPQYF.

The rearrangement uses TRBV18 and TRBJ2-7; 8 nucleotides line up with TRBD2. The CDR3 is made up of 17 amino acids. Per the germline V gene, CDR1 is KGHSH and CDR2 is LQKENI. V gave up 3 bases and J gave up 2 bases; unmatched junction bases: 12. The CDR3 DNA follows: TGTGCCAGCTCACCGACCTACGGCGGGAGGAACCCCTACGAGCAGTACGTC. Its translation: CASSPTYGGRNPYEQYV.